This TCR beta chain is from a study of shared clonotypes between healthy human individuals. Study summary: Per donor, CD8 memory used one plate, CD8 naive used two, CD4 memory used three and CD4 naive used three.

Deep-level assay runs were performed. The method was immunoSEQ multiplex PCR; TCRdb's version includes in-frame clones alone and lacks a portion of them. The sample has hundreds of thousands of clones; around 95% are singletons. For this clone: The antigen remains unidentified.

Study-wide results and limits: With few donors, the genetic and exposure-history diversity represented was limited. Rarefaction showed sorted-subset sequencing was incomplete despite large depth.

Naive CD8 cells were CD45RO-negative, positively selected for CCR7, excluding terminally differentiated effector memory CD45RA+ cells. V was clipped by 4 bases and J by 11 bases; unmatched bases: 6. Germline V gene data show CDR1 as SEHNR and CDR2 as FQNEAQ (reference sequence). CDR3 length: 12 residues. This TCR came from a woman aged 25 to 39 in good health. This rearrangement joins TRBV7-9 to TRBJ1-1; 8 nucleotides align to TRBD1. Sequencing used naive CD8+ T cells sorted from blood. CDR3 coding DNA: TGTGCCAGCAGCTCTTGGACAGGGTCGGCTTTCTTT. Its protein is CASSSWTGSAFF. Full variable domain (remainder filled in from reference TRBV7-9 and TRBJ1-1): DTGVSQNPRHKITKRGQNVTFRCDPISEHNRLYWYRQTLGQGPEFLTYFQNEAQLEKSRLLSDRFSAERPKGSFSTLEIQRTEQGDSAMYLCASSSWTGSAFFGQGTRLTVV.